Listed below are T cell receptor beta chains from one sample, sequenced in a study of blood T cells in healthy people across ages. One entry per CDR3 protein results from TCRdb running MiXCR on the 5' RACE reads. The table includes 550,000 to 700,000 distinct CDR3 sequences, approximately 25% detected once. The sequenced material came from blood. These receptors all come from a woman between 65 and 79 years old in good health. The CDR3 runs from the conserved cysteine through the conserved F or W. Fields, in order: V gene, J gene, D gene, clone size, CDR3 DNA, CDR3 protein. D genes are given only for firm matches. Clone sizes are given selectively: once, few, many, or a class where the clone is expanded.

v_call: TRBV6-2/TRBV6-3; j_call: TRBJ2-1; d_call: TRBD1; clone_size: few; cdr3_nt: TGTGCCAGCAGAGATTGGGACAGAAGTCACCAGGGTGAGCAGTTCTTC; cdr3_aa: CASRDWDRSHQGEQFF
v_call: TRBV5-1; j_call: TRBJ2-1; d_call: NA; clone_size: few; cdr3_nt: TGCGCCAGCAGCTTGGTCTTTGGGCATGACAATGAGCAGTTCTTC; cdr3_aa: CASSLVFGHDNEQFF
v_call: TRBV5-1; j_call: TRBJ2-3; d_call: TRBD1; clone_size: NA; cdr3_nt: TGCGCCAGCAGCTTGACCAGGGGGTTCTTAGATACGCAGTATTTT; cdr3_aa: CASSLTRGFLDTQYF
v_call: TRBV7-2; j_call: TRBJ2-7; d_call: TRBD2; clone_size: few; cdr3_nt: TGTGCCAGCAGTCGGACTAGCGGGGGGGCCTCAGTTTGGGAGCAGTACTTC; cdr3_aa: CASSRTSGGASVWEQYF
v_call: TRBV9; j_call: TRBJ2-3; d_call: TRBD2; clone_size: NA; cdr3_nt: TGTGCCAGCAGCGTATGGACTAGCGGGGCCCCGAAGGATACGCAGTATTTT; cdr3_aa: CASSVWTSGAPKDTQYF
v_call: TRBV6-5; j_call: TRBJ1-5; d_call: TRBD1; clone_size: NA; cdr3_nt: TGTGCCAGCCGCCTGACAGGGGATAGCAATCAGCCCCAGCATTTT; cdr3_aa: CASRLTGDSNQPQHF
v_call: TRBV6-2/TRBV6-3; j_call: TRBJ2-1; d_call: NA; clone_size: NA; cdr3_nt: TGTGCCAGCATCGAGGGGGGGGGCGGCTTCAATGAGCAGTTCTTC; cdr3_aa: CASIEGGGGFNEQFF
v_call: TRBV5-1; j_call: TRBJ1-4; d_call: NA; clone_size: NA; cdr3_nt: TGCGCCATAAAGGACAGCCGAAGGCTTGCAACTAATGAAAAACTGTTTTTT; cdr3_aa: CAIKDSRRLATNEKLFF
v_call: TRBV12-3/TRBV12-4; j_call: TRBJ1-4; d_call: NA; clone_size: many; cdr3_nt: TGTGCCAGCAGTTTTTCGGGAGGGGGTCGTGAAAAACTGTTTTTT; cdr3_aa: CASSFSGGGREKLFF
v_call: TRBV20-1; j_call: TRBJ2-7; d_call: TRBD1; clone_size: NA; cdr3_nt: TGCAGTGCCATCAAAGGGGACAGAGCCTACGAACAGTACTTC; cdr3_aa: CSAIKGDRAYEQYF
v_call: TRBV25-1; j_call: TRBJ1-1; d_call: TRBD1; clone_size: NA; cdr3_nt: TGTGCCAGCAGTGCCTATTCGGGACAGGGCCCGAACACTGAAGCTTTCTTT; cdr3_aa: CASSAYSGQGPNTEAFF
v_call: TRBV5-1; j_call: TRBJ2-5; d_call: NA; clone_size: many; cdr3_nt: TGCGCCAGCAGCTTGGTGTCGGGGATACAAGAGACCCAGTACTTC; cdr3_aa: CASSLVSGIQETQYF
v_call: TRBV9; j_call: TRBJ1-4; d_call: NA; clone_size: NA; cdr3_nt: TGTGCCAGCAGCGTGGGAGCCTCGGGCCTGGGGAATGAAAAACTGTTTTTT; cdr3_aa: CASSVGASGLGNEKLFF
v_call: TRBV6-2/TRBV6-3; j_call: TRBJ2-4; d_call: NA; clone_size: NA; cdr3_nt: TGTGCCAGCAGGCTACTAGCCAAAAACATTCAGTACTTC; cdr3_aa: CASRLLAKNIQYF
v_call: TRBV4-3; j_call: TRBJ2-2; d_call: NA; clone_size: few; cdr3_nt: TGCGCCAGCAGCACAAGGGTAGCGAACACCGGGGAGCTGTTTTTT; cdr3_aa: CASSTRVANTGELFF
v_call: TRBV20-1; j_call: TRBJ2-5; d_call: TRBD2; clone_size: few; cdr3_nt: TGCAGTGCTAGAACGACTAGCGGCCAAGAGACCCGGTACTTC; cdr3_aa: CSARTTSGQETRYF
v_call: TRBV27; j_call: TRBJ2-3; d_call: NA; clone_size: few; cdr3_nt: TGTGCCAGCAGTCCCCGAAGCTCAGACAGGAAACACACAGATACGCAGTATTTT; cdr3_aa: CASSPRSSDRKHTDTQYF
v_call: TRBV20-1; j_call: TRBJ2-2; d_call: NA; clone_size: many; cdr3_nt: TGCAGTGCTAGAGATCAGGGCTCCCGGAACACCGGGGAGCTGTTTTTT; cdr3_aa: CSARDQGSRNTGELFF
v_call: TRBV25-1; j_call: TRBJ2-5; d_call: TRBD2; clone_size: NA; cdr3_nt: TGTGCCAGCAGTGATCGTCGTGGGACTAGCGTAGGGACCCAGTACTTC; cdr3_aa: CASSDRRGTSVGTQYF
v_call: TRBV3-1; j_call: TRBJ2-5; d_call: NA; clone_size: few; cdr3_nt: TGTGCCAGCAGCCAAGGTCCGGGACGGGAGACCCAGTACTTC; cdr3_aa: CASSQGPGRETQYF
v_call: TRBV9; j_call: TRBJ1-5; d_call: NA; clone_size: NA; cdr3_nt: TGTGCCAGCAGCGTAGAACCTGAGCCCCAGCATTTT; cdr3_aa: CASSVEPEPQHF
v_call: TRBV7-9; j_call: TRBJ2-3; d_call: NA; clone_size: NA; cdr3_nt: TGTGCCAGCAGCCCGAGGGGGGGCCGAACGAGCACAGATACGCAGTATTTT; cdr3_aa: CASSPRGGRTSTDTQYF
v_call: TRBV10-2; j_call: TRBJ2-1; d_call: TRBD2; clone_size: many; cdr3_nt: TGCGCCAGCAGTAGCGGGGGAGTGAGAGTGGAGCAGTTCTTC; cdr3_aa: CASSSGGVRVEQFF
v_call: TRBV6-2/TRBV6-3; j_call: TRBJ2-3; d_call: NA; clone_size: NA; cdr3_nt: TGTGCCAGCAGTAAGAGGACTGGAGGAGATACGCAGTATTTT; cdr3_aa: CASSKRTGGDTQYF
v_call: TRBV10-3; j_call: TRBJ2-7; d_call: TRBD1; clone_size: few; cdr3_nt: TGTGCCATCAGGACAGGGGGCGCCGAGCAGTACTTC; cdr3_aa: CAIRTGGAEQYF
v_call: TRBV11-2; j_call: TRBJ2-5; d_call: NA; clone_size: NA; cdr3_nt: TGTGCCAGCAACTTAGGAACAGGATATTCCGATGAGCTGTTCTTC; cdr3_aa: CASNLGTGYSDELFF
v_call: TRBV3-1; j_call: TRBJ2-4; d_call: TRBD2; clone_size: NA; cdr3_nt: TGTGCCAGCAGCCAAGGACGGACTAGCGGGGGGAACATTCAGTACTTC; cdr3_aa: CASSQGRTSGGNIQYF
v_call: TRBV2; j_call: TRBJ2-3; d_call: NA; clone_size: few; cdr3_nt: TGTGCCAGCACGGGTCGGGGTATCACAGATACGCAGTATTTT; cdr3_aa: CASTGRGITDTQYF